A single sample gave rise to the 24 T cell receptor beta chains below, sequenced in a study of response to subunit inactivated influenza vaccine. TCRdb analysed the RT-PCR reads with MiXCR anew, one entry per CDR3 protein. The data contain more than 400,000 distinct CDR3 sequences, roughly 7.9% of them seen just once; the ten biggest clones take up about 12%. This specimen consisted of PBMCs from blood, obtained about 23 months after vaccination. Every receptor here comes from a man between 50 and 75 years old who received an inactivated influenza vaccine.

This clonotype has just a few counts. This chain connects TRBV19 to TRBJ1-1, with 7 positions matching TRBD1. Germline V gene lookup returns CDR1 LNHDA and CDR2 SQIVND (reference sequence). The V gene end was trimmed by 5 bases and the J gene end by 1 base; junction bases not matched to a gene: 7. This CDR3 spans 15 amino acids. The CDR3 loop is CASSPWDRANTEAFF. CDR3 DNA sequence: TGTGCCAGTAGTCCCTGGGACAGAGCGAACACTGAAGCTTTCTTT.

There are many counts of this clonotype. The chain carries TRBV5-1 and TRBJ1-1; 9 bases align to TRBD1. Looked up from germline, CDR1 is SGHRS and CDR2 is YFSETQ. Germline trimming cut 7 bases from V and 5 bases from J; bases unmatched to any gene: 6. The CDR3 runs to 13 residues. The CDR3 sequence: CASRDRAGTEAFF. The CDR3 DNA reads as TGCGCCAGCCGGGACAGGGCGGGAACTGAAGCTTTCTTT.

The rearrangement joins TRBV28 to TRBJ2-3, with 7 nucleotides matching TRBD1. The CDR3 consists of 17 residues. V dropped 5 bases and J dropped 8; count of bases not matched to a gene: 19. Germline assignment: CDR1 MDHEN and CDR2 SYDVKM. CDR3 bases: TGTGCCAGCAGTATTTCGGGACAGCCACCGGCACAGGGTACGCAGTATTTT. This gives the protein CASSISGQPPAQGTQYF.

This clonotype was picked up many times. In nucleotides, the CDR3 is TGCAGTGCTAAAGCCCCTATACGTCAAGGCTACACCTTC. As protein: CSAKAPIRQGYTF. The chain is built from TRBV20-1 and TRBJ1-2; no definite D call. Germline-derived CDR1 and CDR2 are DFQATT and SNEGSKA (reference sequence). Trimming took off 4 bases at V and 8 bases at J, with 17 bases between the two ends. The CDR3 has 13 residues.

In regard to this clonotype: A clone one base away is much larger, so this may be a read error. The rearrangement links TRBV10-3 to TRBJ2-3; perhaps TRBD2 as D (6 bases). V lost 0 bases and J 9 bases, leaving 16 bases between the germline ends. The CDR3 is made up of 15 amino acids. The V gene's germline CDR1 is ENHRY and CDR2 SYGVKD. The CDR3 region has the DNA TGTGCCATCAGTGAGTCCCAGCGGGTAGGAGAGACGCAGTATTTT. Translating it yields CAISESQRVGETQYF.

This clonotype was detected many times. The chain links TRBV5-6 to TRBJ2-3, with TRBD1 as a possible D gene (5 bases). Trimming took 4 bases from V and 7 from J, leaving 10 bases between them. The CDR3 has 12 residues. Germline V CDR1 and CDR2: SGHDT, YYEEEE. In nucleotides, the CDR3 is TGTGCCAGCAGCCACGACAGATATACGCAGTATTTT. This sequence encodes CASSHDRYTQYF.

This clonotype occurred many times. This chain connects TRBV10-3 to TRBJ1-5; TRBD1 matches 7 bases. The CDR3 runs to 14 residues. V lost 10 bases, J lost 2 bases, and 8 bases stayed unmatched. Germline V gene sequence: CDR1 ENHRY, CDR2 SYGVKD. CDR3 sequence (DNA): TGTGCCACGCAGGCCGGGACAGGCAATCAGCCCCAGCATTTT. Its translation is CATQAGTGNQPQHF.

CDR3: CASSSAGYEQYF. The CDR3 DNA follows: TGTGCCAGCAGCAGCGCGGGGTACGAGCAGTACTTC. The genes are TRBV5-5 and TRBJ2-7; D may be TRBD2 (6 bases). Germline CDR1 is SGHKS and CDR2 is YYEKEE (reference sequence). This CDR3 is built from 12 residues. V dropped 4 bases and J dropped 4 bases, with 9 bases sitting between them.

There are a few counts of this clonotype. This chain uses TRBV9 with TRBJ1-4; 8 nucleotides line up with TRBD1. The germline V gene has CDR1 SGDLS and CDR2 YYNGEE. The CDR3 is 13 amino acids. V was clipped by 4 bases and J by 5 bases; unmatched bases: 1. The CDR3 protein is CASSRTGNEKLFF. The CDR3 region has the DNA TGTGCCAGCAGCAGGACAGGGAATGAAAAACTGTTTTTT.

This clonotype was seen only a few times. The J gene is TRBJ1-5, the V gene TRBV18; D is ambiguous. The V end was cut by 2 bases, the J end by 2 bases, with 10 bases between. The CDR3 covers 15 residues. In germline, CDR1 is KGHSH, CDR2 LQKENI. In nucleotides, the CDR3 is TGTGCCAGCTCACCAGACGCCGCTGGCAATCAGCCCCAGCATTTT. Translation gives CASSPDAAGNQPQHF.

Ten or more counts support this clonotype. The chain carries TRBV20-1 and TRBJ2-5; 14 nucleotides line up with TRBD2. CDR1 is DFQATT and CDR2 is SNEGSKA in the germline V gene (reference sequence). Trimming cost V 6 bases and J 4 bases; bases outside gene matches: 4. This CDR3 contains 14 residues. In DNA form, the CDR3 reads TGCAGTGCCCCGGGACTAGCGGGGGTAGAGACCCAGTACTTC. This sequence encodes CSAPGLAGVETQYF.

The V and J genes are TRBV10-3 and TRBJ2-1; D is undetermined. Trimming pared 3 bases from V and 5 bases from J, leaving 14 bases between. This CDR3 has 15 amino acids. The germline V gene has CDR1 ENHRY and CDR2 SYGVKD. The CDR3 sequence is CAISERQVPDNEQFF. The CDR3 DNA reads as TGTGCCATCAGTGAACGGCAGGTGCCAGACAATGAGCAGTTCTTC.

The sample holds a few counts of this clonotype. The chain combines TRBV6-5 with TRBJ2-7, with D maybe TRBD1 (6 bases). This CDR3 has 14 amino acids. V was shortened by 4 bases and J by 9 bases, with 19 bases between the two germline ends. Germline lookup yields CDR1 MNHEY and CDR2 SVGAGI. CDR3 protein: CASSSPGAAWWQYF. The CDR3 DNA follows: TGTGCCAGCAGTTCTCCAGGGGCAGCATGGTGGCAGTACTTC.

This clonotype came up a few times. This rearrangement joins TRBV6-5 to TRBJ2-5, with TRBD1 as a possible D gene (6 bases). Per the germline V gene, CDR1 is MNHEY and CDR2 is SVGAGI. The CDR3 extends over 12 amino acids. V was shortened by 6 bases and J by 7 bases, with 12 bases between the two germline ends. The CDR3 spells CASSGAGATQYF. The CDR3 bases are TGTGCCAGCAGCGGAGCAGGGGCGACCCAGTACTTC.

This clonotype was counted at least ten times. The chain recombines TRBV12-3 or TRBV12-4 with TRBJ2-3; D is uncertain. The V end lost 6 bases, the J end lost 4 bases, and 20 bases lay between the germline ends. The length of the CDR3 is 16 residues. The CDR3: CASSGDEVSSPDTQYF. Here the CDR3 DNA reads TGTGCCAGCAGCGGAGATGAGGTGTCTAGTCCAGATACGCAGTATTTT.

There are a few counts of this clonotype. The CDR3 spells CASRPRGAGWNTEAFF. The DNA of the CDR3 is TGTGCCAGCAGACCTCGAGGGGCAGGATGGAACACTGAAGCTTTCTTT. The chain joins TRBV11-2 to TRBJ1-1, with D possibly being TRBD1 (5 bases). The V end lost 6 bases, the J end lost 1 base, and 18 bases lay between the germline ends. The CDR3 contains 16 residues. Germline-derived CDR1 and CDR2 are SGHAT and FQNNGV. Full variable domain (outside the CDR3, taken from reference TRBV11-2 and TRBJ1-1): EAGVAQSPRYKIIEKRQSVAFWCNPISGHATLYWYQQILGQGPKLLIQFQNNGVVDDSQLPKDRFSAERLKGVDSTLKIQPAKLEDSAVYLCASRPRGAGWNTEAFFGQGTRLTVV.

V and J are TRBV4-1 and TRBJ1-5; no firm D call. Per germline, CDR1 MGHRA and CDR2 YSYEKL. The CDR3 length is 15 residues. V shed 0 bases and J shed 1 base, with 7 bases lying between them. Written as DNA, the CDR3 is TGCGCCAGCAGCCAAGATTGGATGAGCAATCAGCCCCAGCATTTT. Its protein is CASSQDWMSNQPQHF.

This clonotype appeared many times. The chain uses TRBV29-1 and TRBJ2-3; 10 bases fit TRBD2. Germline V CDR1 and CDR2: SQVTM, ANQGSEA. The CDR3 spans 14 residues. Trimming removed 7 bases from V and 0 bases from J; junction bases left unmatched: 4. Here the CDR3 reads CSGSSGGSTDTQYF. The CDR3 bases are TGCAGCGGGTCTAGCGGGGGTAGCACAGATACGCAGTATTTT.

V is TRBV6-2 or TRBV6-3 and J is TRBJ1-6; D remains unclear. This CDR3 contains 14 residues. V lost 4 bases and J 6 bases, leaving 10 bases between the germline ends. Germline lookup yields CDR1 MNHEY and CDR2 SVGEGT. The CDR3 nucleotides read TGTGCCAGCAGTTTTCTGGGTTCTAATTCACCCCTCCACTTT. Its protein is CASSFLGSNSPLHF.

For the CDR3, the DNA is TGTGCCAGCAGCTTACGGGTCTCCTACAATGAGCAGTTCTTC. Its protein is CASSLRVSYNEQFF. This chain joins TRBV7-3 and TRBJ2-1; D ambiguous. The CDR3 length is 14 residues. Germline CDR1 reads SGHTA; CDR2 reads FQGTGA. Trimming left V 2 bases short and J 0 bases short, with 5 bases between.

The J gene is TRBJ2-2, the V gene TRBV6-4; 10 nucleotides agree with TRBD2. V dropped 3 bases and J dropped 4; count of bases not matched to a gene: 2. The CDR3 extends over 15 amino acids. Germline-derived CDR1 and CDR2 are MRHNA and SNTAGT. The CDR3 sequence: CASSEASGSTGELFF. DNA for the CDR3: TGTGCCAGCAGTGAGGCTAGCGGGAGCACCGGGGAGCTGTTTTTT.

This clonotype was seen ten or more times. In DNA, the CDR3 is TGTGCCAGCAGTTTCGCTACGGGGGCTAATGAAAAACTGTTTTTT. Protein: CASSFATGANEKLFF. The rearrangement links TRBV12-3 or TRBV12-4 to TRBJ1-4; D might be TRBD1 (5 bases). Trimming took off 3 bases at V and 3 bases at J, with 11 bases between the two ends. This CDR3 spans 15 amino acids.

The chain carries TRBV7-9 and TRBJ2-5, with TRBD2 matching 12 bases. J lost 2 bases, V lost 5 bases, and 6 bases had no gene match. The germline V gene encodes CDR1 SEHNR and CDR2 FQNEAQ (reference sequence). CDR3 length: 16 amino acids. In DNA form, the CDR3 reads TGTGCCAGCAGCGGTCTAGCGGGAGGGTTACAAGAGACCCAGTACTTC. Translating it yields CASSGLAGGLQETQYF. Together with reference TRBV7-9 and TRBJ2-5, the CDR3 gives the full variable domain: DTGVSQNPRHKITKRGQNVTFRCDPISEHNRLYWYRQTLGQGPEFLTYFQNEAQLEKSRLLSDRFSAERPKGSFSTLEIQRTEQGDSAMYLCASSGLAGGLQETQYFGPGTRLLVL.

DNA of the CDR3: TGCAGTGCCAAGGGGGCCGTTGGGTTTATGAACACTGAAGCTTTCTTT. This encodes CSAKGAVGFMNTEAFF. The chain combines TRBV20-1 with TRBJ1-1; 7 nucleotides align to TRBD1. The CDR3 sequence is 16 residues long. Germline CDR1 and CDR2: DFQATT and SNEGSKA (reference sequence). V lost 6 bases to trimming and J lost 0 bases; unmatched junction nucleotides: 13.